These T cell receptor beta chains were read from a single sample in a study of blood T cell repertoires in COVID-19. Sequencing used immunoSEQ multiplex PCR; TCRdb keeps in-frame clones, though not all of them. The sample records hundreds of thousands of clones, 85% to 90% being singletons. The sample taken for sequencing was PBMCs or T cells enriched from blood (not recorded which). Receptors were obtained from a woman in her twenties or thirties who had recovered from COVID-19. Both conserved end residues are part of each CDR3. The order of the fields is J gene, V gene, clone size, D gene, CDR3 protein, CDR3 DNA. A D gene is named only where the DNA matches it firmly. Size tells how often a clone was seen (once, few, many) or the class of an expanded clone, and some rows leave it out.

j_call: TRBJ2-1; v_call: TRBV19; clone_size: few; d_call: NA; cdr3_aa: CASSIGGLYNEQFF; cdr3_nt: TGTGCCAGTAGTATAGGAGGACTCTACAATGAGCAGTTCTTC
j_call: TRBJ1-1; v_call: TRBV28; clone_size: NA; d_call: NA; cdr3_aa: CASSWRGGVETEAFF; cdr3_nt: TGTGCCAGCAGTTGGCGGGGCGGGGTGGAAACTGAAGCTTTCTTT
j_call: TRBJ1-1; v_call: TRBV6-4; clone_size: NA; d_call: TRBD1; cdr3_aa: CASSPTRTGSTEAFF; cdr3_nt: TGTGCCAGCAGTCCAACCCGGACAGGGTCCACTGAAGCTTTCTTT
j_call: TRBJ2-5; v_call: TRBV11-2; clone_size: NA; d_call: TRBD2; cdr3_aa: CASSLGEGWETQYF; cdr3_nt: TGTGCCAGCAGCTTAGGGGAGGGATGGGAGACCCAGTACTTC
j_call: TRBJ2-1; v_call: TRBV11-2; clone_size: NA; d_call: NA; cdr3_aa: CASSLIRNNEQFF; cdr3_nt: TGTGCCAGCAGCTTAATCCGTAACAATGAGCAGTTCTTC
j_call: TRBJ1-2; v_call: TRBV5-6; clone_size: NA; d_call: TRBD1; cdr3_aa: CASSLGRGTGTNYGYTF; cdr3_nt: TGTGCCAGCAGCTTGGGGCGCGGGACAGGGACTAACTATGGCTACACCTTC
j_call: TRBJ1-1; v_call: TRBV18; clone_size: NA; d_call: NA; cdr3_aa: CASSPRTDNTEAFF; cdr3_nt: TGTGCCAGCTCACCCCGGACAGACAACACTGAAGCTTTCTTT
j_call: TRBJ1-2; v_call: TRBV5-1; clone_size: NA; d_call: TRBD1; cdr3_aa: CASSDKTGANYGYTF; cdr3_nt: TGCGCCAGCAGCGATAAGACAGGGGCCAACTATGGCTACACCTTC
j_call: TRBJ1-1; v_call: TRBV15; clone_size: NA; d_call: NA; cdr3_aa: CATSRDGVASGAFF; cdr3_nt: TGTGCCACCAGCAGAGATGGTGTTGCGAGTGGAGCTTTCTTT
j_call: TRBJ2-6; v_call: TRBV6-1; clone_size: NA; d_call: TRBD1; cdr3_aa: CASSEATTGISGANVLTF; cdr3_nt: TGTGCCAGCAGTGAAGCGACGACAGGGATCTCTGGGGCCAACGTCCTGACTTTC
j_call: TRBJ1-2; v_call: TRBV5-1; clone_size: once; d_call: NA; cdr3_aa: CASSFGQGNYGYTF; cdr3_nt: TGCGCCAGCAGCTTCGGTCAGGGTAACTATGGCTACACCTTC
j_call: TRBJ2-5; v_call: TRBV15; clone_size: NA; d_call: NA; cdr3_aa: CATSRDPSGQETQYF; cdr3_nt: TGTGCCACCAGCAGAGATCCCAGCGGCCAAGAGACCCAGTACTTC
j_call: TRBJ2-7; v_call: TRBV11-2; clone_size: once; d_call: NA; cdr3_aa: CASSRAGSSGQYF; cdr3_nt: TGTGCCAGCAGCAGGGCGGGGTCCAGTGGGCAGTACTTC
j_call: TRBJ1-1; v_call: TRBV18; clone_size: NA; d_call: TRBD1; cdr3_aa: CASSLGGQGRNAFF; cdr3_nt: TGTGCCAGCTCACTTGGGGGACAGGGAAGGAACGCTTTCTTT
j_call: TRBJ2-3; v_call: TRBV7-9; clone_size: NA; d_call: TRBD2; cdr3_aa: CASSLWTSVSSDTQYF; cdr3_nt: TGTGCCAGCAGCTTGTGGACTAGCGTTTCGTCAGATACGCAGTATTTT
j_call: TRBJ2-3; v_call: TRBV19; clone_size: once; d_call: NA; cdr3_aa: CASSIKEGTDTQYF; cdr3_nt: TGTGCCAGTAGTATAAAGGAGGGCACAGATACGCAGTATTTT
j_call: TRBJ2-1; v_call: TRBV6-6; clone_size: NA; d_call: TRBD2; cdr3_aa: CASRTSDSYNEQFF; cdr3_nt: TGTGCCAGCAGGACTAGCGACTCCTACAATGAGCAGTTCTTC
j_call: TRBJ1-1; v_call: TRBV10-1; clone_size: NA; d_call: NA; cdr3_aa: CASSVGGSGGTEAFF; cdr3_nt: TGCGCCAGCAGTGTAGGGGGATCTGGCGGCACTGAAGCTTTCTTT
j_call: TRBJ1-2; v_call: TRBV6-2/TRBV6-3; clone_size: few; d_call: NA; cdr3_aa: CASSVTGPYGYTF; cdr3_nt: TGTGCCAGCAGCGTAACAGGGCCCTATGGCTACACCTTC
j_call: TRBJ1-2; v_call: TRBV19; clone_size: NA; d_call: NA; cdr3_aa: CASSREVWQLYGYTF; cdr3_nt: TGTGCCAGTAGTCGCGAGGTTTGGCAACTCTATGGCTACACCTTC
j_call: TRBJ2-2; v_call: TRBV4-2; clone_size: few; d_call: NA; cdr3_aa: CASSQERLTNTGELFF; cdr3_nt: TGTGCCAGCAGCCAAGAGCGACTTACGAACACCGGGGAGCTGTTTTTT
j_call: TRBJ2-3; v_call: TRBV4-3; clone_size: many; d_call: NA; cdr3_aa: CASSQLGAYSSDTQYF; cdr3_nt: TGCGCCAGCAGCCAATTGGGAGCGTACTCGTCAGATACGCAGTATTTT
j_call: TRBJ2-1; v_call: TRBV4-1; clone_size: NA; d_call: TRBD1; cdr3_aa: CASSQVTGHSYNEQFF; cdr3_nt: TGCGCCAGCAGCCAAGTGACAGGGCACTCCTACAATGAGCAGTTCTTC
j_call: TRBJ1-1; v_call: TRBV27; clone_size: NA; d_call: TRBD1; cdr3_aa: CASTSIGQVNTEAFF; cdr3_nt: TGTGCCAGCACAAGCATTGGACAGGTGAACACTGAAGCTTTCTTT
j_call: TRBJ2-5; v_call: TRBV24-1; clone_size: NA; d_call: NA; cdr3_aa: CATSDGHRETQYF; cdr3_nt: TGTGCCACCTCGGACGGGCACAGGGAGACCCAGTACTTC
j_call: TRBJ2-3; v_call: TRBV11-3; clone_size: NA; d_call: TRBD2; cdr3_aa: CASSPGLGRVDTQYF; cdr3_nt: TGTGCCAGCAGCCCGGGACTAGGCCGGGTGGATACGCAGTATTTT
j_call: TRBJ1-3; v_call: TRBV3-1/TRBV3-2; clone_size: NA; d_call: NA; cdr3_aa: CASSWPGHGAPNSGNTIYF; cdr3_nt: TGTGCCAGCAGCTGGCCGGGACACGGAGCCCCTAACTCTGGAAACACCATATATTTT
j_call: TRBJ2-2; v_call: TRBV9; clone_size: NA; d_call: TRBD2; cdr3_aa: CASSRTSGVNTGELFF; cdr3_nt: TGTGCCAGCAGCCGGACTAGCGGGGTGAACACCGGGGAGCTGTTTTTT
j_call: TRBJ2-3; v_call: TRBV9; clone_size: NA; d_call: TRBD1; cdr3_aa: CASSVGQTGMADTQYF; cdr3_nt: TGTGCCAGCAGCGTAGGCCAGACAGGGATGGCAGATACGCAGTATTTT
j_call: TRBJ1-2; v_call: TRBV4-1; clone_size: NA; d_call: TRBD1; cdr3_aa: CASSQDRQGAWGYTF; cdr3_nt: TGCGCCAGCAGCCAAGATAGACAGGGGGCTTGGGGCTACACCTTC
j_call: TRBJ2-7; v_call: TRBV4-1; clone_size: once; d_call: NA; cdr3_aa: CASSQVGGEQYF; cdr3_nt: TGCGCCAGCAGCCAAGTGGGAGGCGAGCAGTACTTC
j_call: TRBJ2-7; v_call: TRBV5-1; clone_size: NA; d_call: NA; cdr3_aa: CASRAGSPYEQYF; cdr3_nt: TGCGCCAGCAGGGCCGGGTCTCCCTACGAGCAGTACTTC
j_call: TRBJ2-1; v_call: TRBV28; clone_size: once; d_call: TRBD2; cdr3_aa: CASSLAASGRHYEQFF; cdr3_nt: TGTGCCAGCAGTTTGGCAGCGAGCGGGAGGCACTATGAGCAGTTCTTC
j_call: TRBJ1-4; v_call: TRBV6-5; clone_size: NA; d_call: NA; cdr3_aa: CASRVTQGMGEKLFF; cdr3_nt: TGTGCCAGCAGAGTAACCCAGGGTATGGGTGAAAAACTGTTTTTT
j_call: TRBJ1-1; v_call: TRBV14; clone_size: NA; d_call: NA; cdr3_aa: CASSHTYTEAFF; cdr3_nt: TGTGCCAGCAGCCACACATACACTGAAGCTTTCTTT
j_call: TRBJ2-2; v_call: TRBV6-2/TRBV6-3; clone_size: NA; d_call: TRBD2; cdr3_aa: CASSYRTSSTTGELFF; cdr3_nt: TGTGCCAGCAGTTACAGGACTAGCTCGACTACCGGGGAGCTGTTTTTT
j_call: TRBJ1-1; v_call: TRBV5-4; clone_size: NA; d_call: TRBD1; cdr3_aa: CASSLGTGEVSEAFF; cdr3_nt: TGTGCCAGCAGCTTGGGTACAGGGGAGGTTTCTGAAGCTTTCTTT
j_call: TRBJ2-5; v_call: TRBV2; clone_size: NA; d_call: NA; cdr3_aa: CANRGGETQYF; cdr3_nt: TGTGCCAACAGGGGAGGGGAGACCCAGTACTTC
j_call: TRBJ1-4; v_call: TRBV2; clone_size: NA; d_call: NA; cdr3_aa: CASRRSGETNEKLFF; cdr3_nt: TGTGCCAGCAGACGTTCGGGGGAAACTAATGAAAAACTGTTTTTT
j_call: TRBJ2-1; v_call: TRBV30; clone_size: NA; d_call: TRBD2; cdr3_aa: CAWSVFLGGGINEQFF; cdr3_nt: TGTGCCTGGAGTGTATTCCTGGGGGGGGGAATCAATGAGCAGTTCTTC
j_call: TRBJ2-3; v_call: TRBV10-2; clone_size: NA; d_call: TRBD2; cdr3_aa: CASRSGLAGTSATDTQYF; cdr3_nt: TGCGCCAGCAGGTCAGGACTAGCGGGGACGTCTGCCACAGATACGCAGTATTTT
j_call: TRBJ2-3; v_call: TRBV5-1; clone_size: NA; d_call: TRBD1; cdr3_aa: CASSPGQGSMGNTQYF; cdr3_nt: TGCGCCAGCAGCCCCGGACAGGGAAGTATGGGGAATACGCAGTATTTT
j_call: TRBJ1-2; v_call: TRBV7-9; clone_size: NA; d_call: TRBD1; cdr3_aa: CASRNRPGQGNGYTF; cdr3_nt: TGTGCCAGCAGAAATAGACCGGGACAGGGGAATGGCTACACCTTC
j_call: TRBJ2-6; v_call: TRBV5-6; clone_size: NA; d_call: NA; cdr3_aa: CASSLMGDSSGANVLTF; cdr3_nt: TGTGCCAGCAGCTTGATGGGAGATAGCTCTGGGGCCAACGTCCTGACTTTC
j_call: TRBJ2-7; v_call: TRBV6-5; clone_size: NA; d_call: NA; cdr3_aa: CASSYQDSNYEQYF; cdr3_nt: TGTGCCAGCAGTTACCAGGACAGTAACTACGAGCAGTACTTC
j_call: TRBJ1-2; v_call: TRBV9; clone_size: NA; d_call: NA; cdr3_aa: CASSAPAEPRGYTF; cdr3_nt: TGTGCCAGCAGCGCGCCGGCGGAGCCCCGGGGCTACACCTTC
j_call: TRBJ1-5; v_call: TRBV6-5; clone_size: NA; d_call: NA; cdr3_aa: CATAPGDTRPQHF; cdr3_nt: TGTGCCACTGCCCCCGGGGACACACGGCCCCAGCATTTT
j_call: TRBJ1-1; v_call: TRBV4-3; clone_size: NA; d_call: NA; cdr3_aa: CASSPVISFVNTEAFF; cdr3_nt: TGCGCCAGCAGCCCGGTGATATCTTTCGTGAACACTGAAGCTTTCTTT
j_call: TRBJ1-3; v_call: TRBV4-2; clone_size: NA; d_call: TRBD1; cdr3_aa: CASSHLDRWGSGNTIYF; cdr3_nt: TGTGCCAGCAGCCACCTGGACAGGTGGGGCTCTGGAAACACCATATATTTT
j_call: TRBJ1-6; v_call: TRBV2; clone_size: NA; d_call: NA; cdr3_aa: CASLTQGASPLHF; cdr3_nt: TGTGCCAGCCTAACGCAGGGCGCTTCACCCCTCCACTTT
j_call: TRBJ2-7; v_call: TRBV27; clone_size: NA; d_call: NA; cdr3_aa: CASSGVGEQYF; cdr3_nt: TGTGCCAGCAGTGGAGTGGGCGAGCAGTACTTC
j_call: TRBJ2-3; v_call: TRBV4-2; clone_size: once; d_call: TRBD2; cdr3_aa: CASSTRLAASTDTQYF; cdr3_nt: TGTGCCAGCAGCACGAGACTAGCGGCTAGCACAGATACGCAGTATTTT
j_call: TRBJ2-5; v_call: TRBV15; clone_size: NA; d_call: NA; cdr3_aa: CATSREGQAGETQYF; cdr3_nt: TGTGCCACCAGCAGAGAGGGGCAGGCCGGAGAGACCCAGTACTTC
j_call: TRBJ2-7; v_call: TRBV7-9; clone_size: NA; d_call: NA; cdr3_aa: CASSLASVGYEQYF; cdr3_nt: TGTGCCAGCAGCTTAGCGAGCGTCGGCTACGAGCAGTACTTC
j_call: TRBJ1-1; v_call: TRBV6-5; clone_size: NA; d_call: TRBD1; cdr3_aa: CASSYSRGQAAAFF; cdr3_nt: TGTGCCAGCAGTTACTCCAGGGGGCAGGCAGCAGCTTTCTTT
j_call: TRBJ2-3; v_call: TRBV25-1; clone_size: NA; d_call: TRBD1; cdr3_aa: CASSEWVRGNGDTQYF; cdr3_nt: TGTGCCAGCAGTGAATGGGTCAGGGGGAATGGAGATACGCAGTATTTT
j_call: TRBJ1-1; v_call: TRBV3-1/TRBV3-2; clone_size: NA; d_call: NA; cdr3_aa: CASSQDWRDEAFF; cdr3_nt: TGTGCCAGCAGCCAAGATTGGAGGGATGAAGCTTTCTTT
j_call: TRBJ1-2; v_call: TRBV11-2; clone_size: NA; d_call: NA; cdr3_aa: CASSLMVVDTF; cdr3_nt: TGTGCCAGCAGCCTGATGGTGGTAGACACCTTC
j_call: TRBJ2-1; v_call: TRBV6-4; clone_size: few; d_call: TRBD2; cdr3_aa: CASSQGLAANEQFF; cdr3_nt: TGTGCCAGCAGCCAGGGACTAGCGGCCAATGAGCAGTTCTTC